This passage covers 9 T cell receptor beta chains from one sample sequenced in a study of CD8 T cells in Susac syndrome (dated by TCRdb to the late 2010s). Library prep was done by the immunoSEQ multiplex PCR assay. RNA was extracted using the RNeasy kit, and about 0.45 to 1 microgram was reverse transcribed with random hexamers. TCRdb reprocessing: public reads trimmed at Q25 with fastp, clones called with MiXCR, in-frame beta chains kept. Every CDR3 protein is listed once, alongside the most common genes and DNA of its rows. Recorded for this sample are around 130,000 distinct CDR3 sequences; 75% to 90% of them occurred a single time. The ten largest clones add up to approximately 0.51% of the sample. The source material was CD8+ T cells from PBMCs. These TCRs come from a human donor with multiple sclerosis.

The CDR3: CASRGATEAFF. CDR3 sequence (DNA): TGTGCCAGTAGAGGGGCCACTGAAGCTTTCTTT. The J gene is TRBJ1-1, the V gene TRBV19; D may be TRBD1 (5 bases). Germline loops: CDR1 LNHDA, CDR2 SQIVND (reference sequence). Trimming left V 6 bases short and J 4 bases short, with 6 bases between. The length of the CDR3 is 11 residues.

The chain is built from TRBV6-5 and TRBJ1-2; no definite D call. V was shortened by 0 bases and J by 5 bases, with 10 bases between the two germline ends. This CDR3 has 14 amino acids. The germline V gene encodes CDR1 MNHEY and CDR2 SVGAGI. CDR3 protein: CASSYSKGIYGYTF. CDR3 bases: TGTGCCAGCAGTTACTCGAAGGGAATTTATGGCTACACCTTC.

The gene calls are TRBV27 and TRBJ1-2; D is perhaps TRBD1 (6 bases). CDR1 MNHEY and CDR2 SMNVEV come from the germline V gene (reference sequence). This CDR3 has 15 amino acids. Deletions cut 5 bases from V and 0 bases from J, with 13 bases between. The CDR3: CASSPGTLTNYGYTF. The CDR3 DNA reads TGTGCCAGCAGTCCTGGGACACTTACTAACTATGGCTACACCTTC.

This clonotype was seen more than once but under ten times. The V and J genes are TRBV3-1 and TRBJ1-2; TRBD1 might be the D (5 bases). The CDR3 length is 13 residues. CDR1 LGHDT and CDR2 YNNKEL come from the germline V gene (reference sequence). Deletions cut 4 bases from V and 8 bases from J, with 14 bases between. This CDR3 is CASSPGEGYGYTF. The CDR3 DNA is TGTGCCAGCAGCCCCGGGGAGGGGTACGGCTACACCTTC. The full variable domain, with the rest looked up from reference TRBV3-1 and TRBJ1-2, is DTAVSQTPKYLVTQMGNDKSIKCEQNLGHDTMYWYKQDSKKFLKIMFSYNNKELIINETVPNRFSPKSPDKAHLNLHINSLELGDSAVYFCASSPGEGYGYTFGSGTRLTVV.

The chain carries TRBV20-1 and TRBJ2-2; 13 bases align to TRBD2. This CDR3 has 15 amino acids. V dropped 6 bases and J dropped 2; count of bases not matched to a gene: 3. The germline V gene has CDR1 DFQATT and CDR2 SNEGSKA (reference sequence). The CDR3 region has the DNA TGCAGTGCGACTAGCGGGGGGCTAAACACCGGGGAGCTGTTTTTT. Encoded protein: CSATSGGLNTGELFF.

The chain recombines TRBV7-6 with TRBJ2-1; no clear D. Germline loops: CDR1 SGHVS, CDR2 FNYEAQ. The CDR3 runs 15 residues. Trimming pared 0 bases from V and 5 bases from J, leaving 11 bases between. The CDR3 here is CASSLARWANNEQFF. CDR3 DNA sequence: TGTGCCAGCAGCTTAGCCCGTTGGGCGAACAATGAGCAGTTCTTC.

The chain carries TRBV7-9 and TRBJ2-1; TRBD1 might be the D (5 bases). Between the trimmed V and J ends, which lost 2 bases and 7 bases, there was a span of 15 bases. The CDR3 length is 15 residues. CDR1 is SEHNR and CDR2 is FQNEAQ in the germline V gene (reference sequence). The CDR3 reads CASSLSRQIRNEQFF. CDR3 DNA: TGTGCCAGCAGCTTATCGAGACAGATACGGAATGAGCAGTTCTTC.

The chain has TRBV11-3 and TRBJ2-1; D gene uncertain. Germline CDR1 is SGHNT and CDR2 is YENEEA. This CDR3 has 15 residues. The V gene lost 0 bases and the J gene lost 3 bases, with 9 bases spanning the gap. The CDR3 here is CASSLEAGDYNEQFF. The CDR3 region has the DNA TGTGCCAGCAGCTTAGAGGCAGGAGACTACAATGAGCAGTTCTTC.

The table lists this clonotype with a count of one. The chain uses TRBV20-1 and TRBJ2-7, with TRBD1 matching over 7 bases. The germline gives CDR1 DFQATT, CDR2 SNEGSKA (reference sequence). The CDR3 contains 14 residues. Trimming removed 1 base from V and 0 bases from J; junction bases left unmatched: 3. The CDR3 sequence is CSARARDSSYEQYF. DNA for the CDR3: TGCAGTGCTAGAGCTAGGGACAGCTCCTACGAGCAGTACTTC.